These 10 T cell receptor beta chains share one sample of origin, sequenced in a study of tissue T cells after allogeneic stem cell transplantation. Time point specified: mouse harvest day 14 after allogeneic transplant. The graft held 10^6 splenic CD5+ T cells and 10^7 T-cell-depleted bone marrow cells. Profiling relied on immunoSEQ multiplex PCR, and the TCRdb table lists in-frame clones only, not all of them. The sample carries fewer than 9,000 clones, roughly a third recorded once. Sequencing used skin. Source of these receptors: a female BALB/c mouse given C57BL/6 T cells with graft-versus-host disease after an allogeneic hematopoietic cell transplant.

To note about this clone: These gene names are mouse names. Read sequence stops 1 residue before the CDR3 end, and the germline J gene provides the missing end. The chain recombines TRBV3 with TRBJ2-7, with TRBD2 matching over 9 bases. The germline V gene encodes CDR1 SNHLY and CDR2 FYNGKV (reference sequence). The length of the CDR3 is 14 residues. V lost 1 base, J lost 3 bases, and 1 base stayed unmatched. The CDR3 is CASSLDWGDYEQYF. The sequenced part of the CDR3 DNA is TGTGCCAGCAGCTTAGACTGGGGGGACTATGAACAGTAC.

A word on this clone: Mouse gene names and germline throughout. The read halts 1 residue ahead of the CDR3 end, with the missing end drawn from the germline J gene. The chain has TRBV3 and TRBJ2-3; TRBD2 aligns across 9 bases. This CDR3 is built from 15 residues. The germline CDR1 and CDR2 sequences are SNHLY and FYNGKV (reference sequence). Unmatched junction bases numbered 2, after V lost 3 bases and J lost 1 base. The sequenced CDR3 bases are TGTGCCAGCAGCTTCAACTGGGGGGGTGCAGAAACGCTGTAT. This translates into CASSFNWGGAETLY. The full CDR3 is CASSFNWGGAETLYF.

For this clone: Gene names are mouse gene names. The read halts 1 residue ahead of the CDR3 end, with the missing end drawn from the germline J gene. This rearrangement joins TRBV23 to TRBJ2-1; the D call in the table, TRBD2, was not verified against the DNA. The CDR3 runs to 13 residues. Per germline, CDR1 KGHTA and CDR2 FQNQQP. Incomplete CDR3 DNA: TGCTCCAGCAGCCTCTGGGGGGGTGCTGAGCAGTTC. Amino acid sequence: CSSSLWGGAEQF. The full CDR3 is CSSSLWGGAEQFF.

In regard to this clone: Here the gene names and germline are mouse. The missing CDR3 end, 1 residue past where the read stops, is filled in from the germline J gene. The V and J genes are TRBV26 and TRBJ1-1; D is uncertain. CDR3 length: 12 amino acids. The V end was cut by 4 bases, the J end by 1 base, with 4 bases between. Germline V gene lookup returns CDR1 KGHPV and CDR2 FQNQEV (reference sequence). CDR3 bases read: TGTGCCAGCAGTCAAATAAACACAGAAGTCTTC. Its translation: CASSQINTEVF. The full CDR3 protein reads CASSQINTEVFF.

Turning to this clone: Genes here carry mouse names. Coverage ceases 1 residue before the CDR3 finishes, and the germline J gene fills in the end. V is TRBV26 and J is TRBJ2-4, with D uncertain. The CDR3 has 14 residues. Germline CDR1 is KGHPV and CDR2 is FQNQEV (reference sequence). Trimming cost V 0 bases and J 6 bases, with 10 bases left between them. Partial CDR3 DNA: TGTGCCAGCAGTCTGTCGGCAGGAGGGAACACCTTGTAC. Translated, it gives CASSLSAGGNTLY. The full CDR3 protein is CASSLSAGGNTLYF.

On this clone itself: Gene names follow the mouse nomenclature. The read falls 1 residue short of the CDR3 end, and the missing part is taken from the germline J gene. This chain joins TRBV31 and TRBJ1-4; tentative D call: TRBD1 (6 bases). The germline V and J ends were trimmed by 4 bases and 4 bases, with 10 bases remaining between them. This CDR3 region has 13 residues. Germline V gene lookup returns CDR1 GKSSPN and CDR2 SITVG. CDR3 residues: CAWTGAHNERLFF. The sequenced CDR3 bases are TGTGCCTGGACAGGGGCCCACAACGAAAGATTATTT.

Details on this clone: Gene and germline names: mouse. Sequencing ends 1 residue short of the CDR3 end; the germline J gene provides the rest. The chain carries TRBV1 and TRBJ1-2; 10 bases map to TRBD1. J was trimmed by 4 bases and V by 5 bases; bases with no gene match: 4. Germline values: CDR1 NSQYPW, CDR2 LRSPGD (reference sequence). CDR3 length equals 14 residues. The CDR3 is CTCSSRDRGSDYTF. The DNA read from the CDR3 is TGCACCTGCAGTTCCCGGGACAGGGGCTCCGACTACACC.

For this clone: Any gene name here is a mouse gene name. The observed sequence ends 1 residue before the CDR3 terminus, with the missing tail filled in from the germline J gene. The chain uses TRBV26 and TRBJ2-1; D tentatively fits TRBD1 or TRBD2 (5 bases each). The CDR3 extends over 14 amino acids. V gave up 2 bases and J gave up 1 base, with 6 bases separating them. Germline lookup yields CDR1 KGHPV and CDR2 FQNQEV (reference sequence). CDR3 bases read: TGTGCCAGCAGTCTGCGGGACAACTATGCTGAGCAGTTC. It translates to CASSLRDNYAEQF. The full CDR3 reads CASSLRDNYAEQFF.

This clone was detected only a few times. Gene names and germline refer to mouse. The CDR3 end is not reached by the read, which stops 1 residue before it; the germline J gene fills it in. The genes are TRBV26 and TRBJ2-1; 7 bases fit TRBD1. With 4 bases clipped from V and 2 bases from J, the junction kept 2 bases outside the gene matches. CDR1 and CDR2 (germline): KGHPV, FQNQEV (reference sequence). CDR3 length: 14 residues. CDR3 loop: CASSPGQYYAEQFF. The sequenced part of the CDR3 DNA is TGTGCCAGCAGTCCGGGACAGTACTATGCTGAGCAGTTC.

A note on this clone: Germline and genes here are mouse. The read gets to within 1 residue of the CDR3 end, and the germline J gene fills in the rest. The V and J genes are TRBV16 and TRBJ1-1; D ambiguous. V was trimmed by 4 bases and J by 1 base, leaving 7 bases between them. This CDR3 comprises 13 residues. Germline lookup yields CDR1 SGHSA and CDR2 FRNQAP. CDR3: CASSSTVNTEVFF. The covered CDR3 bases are TGTGCAAGCAGCTCCACAGTAAACACAGAAGTCTTC.